Presented here are 28 T cell receptor beta chains from one specimen sequenced in a study of molecular identifiers for immune sequencing clone quantification. MiXCR was run by TCRdb on the PCR reads, yielding one entry per CDR3 protein. The sample lists 460,000 or so distinct CDR3 sequences, 25% occurring once. The sequenced material came from naive CD8+ T cells from blood, with Jurkat cell RNA spiked in. Subset in this sample: FACS-sorted CD8+CD4-CCR7+CD45RA+ naive T cells. These receptors came from a human donor in good health. Some libraries in this study had Jurkat cell RNA spiked in.

This clonotype has ten or more counts. The genes are TRBV29-1 and TRBJ2-7; 7 bases fit TRBD1. CDR1 is SQVTM and CDR2 is ANQGSEA in the germline V gene. With V trimmed by 7 bases and J by 3 bases, 15 bases remained unmatched. The CDR3 has 15 amino acids. The CDR3 DNA follows: TGCAGCGGTAATATACCGGGACAGAGGGGCTACGAGCAGTACTTC. The encoded protein is CSGNIPGQRGYEQYF.

This clonotype was recorded at least ten times. The chain's CDR3 is CASSLWGEGYEQYF. The DNA for the CDR3 is TGTGCCAGCAGTTTATGGGGGGAGGGCTACGAGCAGTACTTC. The rearrangement uses TRBV27 and TRBJ2-7; 7 positions match TRBD2. The ends lost 1 base at V and 3 bases at J; junction bases unmatched: 3. CDR3 size: 14 residues. Germline CDR1 MNHEY, CDR2 SMNVEV (reference sequence).

Ten or more counts support this clonotype. The chain carries TRBV9 and TRBJ1-6; the D is unclear. Per germline, CDR1 SGDLS and CDR2 YYNGEE. V dropped 3 bases and J dropped 9 bases, with 10 bases sitting between them. The CDR3 sequence is 13 residues long. The CDR3 is CASSGYQGSPLHF. In DNA form, the CDR3 reads TGTGCCAGCAGCGGATACCAAGGTTCACCCCTCCACTTT. The whole variable domain, remainder taken from reference TRBV9 and TRBJ1-6, is DSGVTQTPKHLITATGQRVTLRCSPRSGDLSVYWYQQSLDQGLQFLIQYYNGEERAKGNILERFSAQQFPDLHSELNLSSLELGDSALYFCASSGYQGSPLHFGNGTRLTVT.

The chain employs TRBV13 and TRBJ2-1; 7 bases map to TRBD1. The CDR3 extends over 14 amino acids. V was pared by 5 bases and J by 6 bases, with 7 bases of the junction left unmatched. Germline V gene sequence: CDR1 PRHDT, CDR2 FYEKMQ (reference sequence). CDR3 sequence reads: CASSPGTEGNEQFF. The CDR3, as DNA: TGTGCCAGCAGCCCCGGGACAGAAGGCAATGAGCAGTTCTTC.

This clonotype was observed many times. The chain carries TRBV28 and TRBJ2-3, with D perhaps assigned TRBD1 or TRBD2 (5 bases each). CDR3 size: 15 residues. CDR1 is MDHEN, CDR2 SYDVKM, per germline. V was pared by 3 bases and J by 2 bases, with 12 bases between. Here the CDR3 reads CASSFPSGHTDTQYF. The CDR3 coding sequence is TGTGCCAGCAGTTTCCCCTCGGGGCACACAGATACGCAGTATTTT.

In regard to this clonotype: One end of the junction is discordant with germline, which a read error may explain. This chain connects TRBV4-3 to TRBJ2-3; 8 bases fit TRBD1. The CDR3 consists of 17 residues. CDR1 and CDR2 (germline): LGHNA, YSLEER. The CDR3 reads CASGQDWLTGGTDTQYF. CDR3 bases: TGCGCCAGCGGCCAAGATTGGTTGACAGGGGGCACAGATACGCAGTATTTT.

The chain couples TRBV7-6 to TRBJ2-3; 12 bases are a match to TRBD2. CDR1 and CDR2 from the germline V gene are SGHVS and FNYEAQ. J lost 2 bases, V lost 5 bases, and 5 bases had no gene match. This CDR3 has 16 residues. The DNA of the CDR3 is TGTGCCAGCAGCCGGACTAGCGGGGCGTCCACAGATACGCAGTATTTT. Protein product: CASSRTSGASTDTQYF. The whole variable domain, filled in from reference TRBV7-6 and TRBJ2-3, reads GAGVSQSPRYKVTKRGQDVALRCDPISGHVSLYWYRQALGQGPEFLTYFNYEAQQDKSGLPNDRFSAERPEGSISTLTIQRTEQRDSAMYRCASSRTSGASTDTQYFGPGTRLTVL.

The rearrangement joins TRBV29-1 to TRBJ1-1; TRBD1 is a possible D gene (5 bases). Germline lookup yields CDR1 SQVTM and CDR2 ANQGSEA. V was trimmed by 5 bases and J by 8 bases, leaving 27 bases between them. CDR3 length: 16 amino acids. The CDR3 here is CSVRGVEWEEEMEAFF. In DNA form, the CDR3 reads TGCAGCGTTAGGGGTGTAGAATGGGAAGAAGAAATGGAAGCTTTCTTT. Using reference TRBV29-1 and TRBJ1-1 for the parts outside the CDR3, the full variable domain is SAVISQKPSRDICQRGTSLTIQCQVDSQVTMMFWYRQQPGQSLTLIATANQGSEATYESGFVIDKFPISRPNLTFSTLTVSNMSPEDSSIYLCSVRGVEWEEEMEAFFGQGTRLTVV.

As regards this clonotype: Lacking the conserved final phenylalanine or tryptophan, this CDR3 likely reflects a read error. In DNA form, the CDR3 reads TGTGCCAGCAGATTGCAGGGGCCCTATGGCTACACCCTC. Translation gives CASRLQGPYGYTL. The chain employs TRBV5-6 and TRBJ1-2; TRBD1 is a possible D gene (6 bases). CDR1 and CDR2 from the germline V gene are SGHDT and YYEEEE. The germline V and J ends were trimmed by 5 bases and 4 bases, with 12 bases remaining between them. The CDR3 runs to 13 residues.

This clonotype was seen only a few times. V gene TRBV7-9 combines with J gene TRBJ1-2, with 8 bases aligning to TRBD1. V gave up 5 bases and J gave up 5 bases; unmatched junction bases: 10. Germline CDR1 SEHNR, CDR2 FQNEAQ (reference sequence). This CDR3 has 15 residues. The chain's CDR3 is CASSPTGQGRYGYTF. CDR3 DNA: TGTGCCAGCAGCCCTACAGGACAGGGTCGATATGGCTACACCTTC. Combining the CDR3 with reference TRBV7-9 and TRBJ1-2 gives the whole variable domain DTGVSQNPRHKITKRGQNVTFRCDPISEHNRLYWYRQTLGQGPEFLTYFQNEAQLEKSRLLSDRFSAERPKGSFSTLEIQRTEQGDSAMYLCASSPTGQGRYGYTFGSGTRLTVV.

This clonotype was counted many times. V is TRBV20-1 and J is TRBJ2-3; D might be TRBD1 (5 bases). CDR3 size: 13 residues. The germline V gene has CDR1 DFQATT and CDR2 SNEGSKA (reference sequence). CDR3 in amino acids: CRGRDSGTDTQYF. The CDR3 region has the DNA TGCAGAGGCAGGGATTCTGGAACAGATACGCAGTATTTT.

The chain links TRBV29-1 to TRBJ2-7; perhaps TRBD2 as D (5 bases). The germline V and J ends were trimmed by 3 bases and 1 base, with 10 bases remaining between them. Germline-derived CDR1 and CDR2 are SQVTM and ANQGSEA. The CDR3 has 13 amino acids. CDR3 amino acids: CSVEETGSYEQYF. In DNA, the CDR3 is TGCAGCGTTGAGGAGACGGGATCCTACGAGCAGTACTTC.

Note on this clonotype: Being one base from a much bigger clone, this may be a read error. The chain recombines TRBV14 with TRBJ2-7; D is unclear. The CDR3 has 14 amino acids. Germline-derived CDR1 and CDR2 are SGHDN and FVKESK. V lost 2 bases and J 2 bases, leaving 10 bases between the germline ends. CDR3 sequence: CASSQPHGAYEQYF. The CDR3 DNA sequence: TGTGCCAGCAGCCAACCGCACGGTGCCTACGAGCAGTACTTC. Together with reference TRBV14 and TRBJ2-7, the CDR3 gives the full variable domain: EAGVTQFPSHSVIEKGQTVTLRCDPISGHDNLYWYRRVMGKEIKFLLHFVKESKQDESGMPNNRFLAERTGGTYSTLKVQPAELEDSGVYFCASSQPHGAYEQYFGPGTRLTVT.

The J gene is TRBJ1-3, the V gene TRBV7-2, with D unresolved. CDR3 length: 16 amino acids. The germline V gene encodes CDR1 SGHTA and CDR2 FQGNSA. V lost 4 bases to trimming and J lost 0 bases, with 13 bases between them. The CDR3 region has the DNA TGTGCCAGCAGCTCCCATCTGACGGGCTCTGGAAACACCATATATTTT. This gives the protein CASSSHLTGSGNTIYF.

This clonotype appeared many times. This chain uses TRBV29-1 with TRBJ2-3, with D unclear. Germline lookup yields CDR1 SQVTM and CDR2 ANQGSEA. V lost 6 bases and J 0 bases, leaving 25 bases between the germline ends. The CDR3 has 18 residues. The CDR3 loop reads CSVLGGSWGRYSTDTQYF. CDR3 DNA sequence: TGCAGCGTCCTGGGCGGCTCCTGGGGAAGGTATAGCACAGATACGCAGTATTTT.

The sample holds a few counts of this clonotype. This rearrangement joins TRBV5-4 to TRBJ1-6; D is ambiguous. Trimming stripped 0 bases from V and 10 bases from J, with 11 bases between. Germline CDR1 is SGHNT and CDR2 is YYREEE (reference sequence). The CDR3 contains 14 residues. CDR3 in DNA: TGTGCCAGCAGCTTGGGGGTCGGGCTCTCACCCCTCCACTTT. Amino acids: CASSLGVGLSPLHF. Variable domain in full (rest from reference TRBV5-4 and TRBJ1-6): ETGVTQSPTHLIKTRGQQVTLRCSSQSGHNTVSWYQQALGQGPQFIFQYYREEENGRGNFPPRFSGLQFPNYSSELNVNALELDDSALYLCASSLGVGLSPLHFGNGTRLTVT.

Concerning this clonotype itself: Relative to the germline gene, one junction end is altered; a read error may explain this. V is TRBV12-3 or TRBV12-4 and J is TRBJ1-5; tentative D call: TRBD1 (6 bases). CDR3 length: 14 residues. This CDR3 reads CASSLAGGNQSQHF. CDR3 nucleotides: TGTGCCAGCAGTCTGGCGGGGGGCAATCAGTCCCAGCATTTT.

This clonotype was observed a handful of times. This chain links TRBV20-1 with TRBJ1-2; TRBD1 aligns across 7 bases. From germline, CDR1 is DFQATT and CDR2 SNEGSKA (reference sequence). The CDR3 consists of 14 residues. Trimming removed 6 bases from V and 6 bases from J; junction bases left unmatched: 13. CDR3 sequence reads: CSARSKTGLDGYTF. The CDR3 DNA sequence: TGCAGTGCCCGGTCAAAGACAGGGCTAGATGGCTACACCTTC.

The chain couples TRBV6-5 to TRBJ2-5, with D possibly matching TRBD1 (5 bases). Germline V lookup: CDR1 MNHEY, CDR2 SVGAGI. This CDR3 spans 13 amino acids. Trimming removed 6 bases at V and 3 bases at J, with 11 bases between. CDR3 nucleotides: TGTGCCAGCAGGGAACAGGTTGAAGAGACCCAGTACTTC. This codes for CASREQVEETQYF.

This clonotype was counted between two and nine times. This chain links TRBV4-3 with TRBJ2-1; 11 bases are shared with TRBD2. The trim removed 0 bases at V and 5 bases at J, leaving 6 bases unmatched. The CDR3 totals 17 residues. Germline V CDR1 and CDR2: LGHNA, YSLEER. This chain's CDR3 is CASSQEVAGGPDNEQFF. For the CDR3, the DNA is TGCGCCAGCAGCCAAGAAGTAGCGGGAGGGCCGGACAATGAGCAGTTCTTC.

The chain has TRBV27 and TRBJ2-7; 11 nucleotides line up with TRBD1. The length of the CDR3 is 15 residues. V lost 2 bases and J lost 5; bases outside the gene matches: 5. Germline assignment: CDR1 MNHEY and CDR2 SMNVEV (reference sequence). CDR3 coding DNA: TGTGCCAGCAGTTTAGCCGGACAGGGGGCTAACGAGCAGTACTTC. This encodes CASSLAGQGANEQYF.

This clonotype was seen repeatedly, ten times or more. The gene calls are TRBV6-5 and TRBJ2-7; 7 nucleotides agree with TRBD2. Germline values: CDR1 MNHEY, CDR2 SVGAGI. Germline trimming cut 0 bases from V and 2 bases from J; bases unmatched to any gene: 4. CDR3 size: 15 residues. Here the CDR3 reads CASSYSSGGAYEQYF. CDR3 DNA sequence: TGTGCCAGCAGTTACTCGAGTGGGGGGGCCTACGAGCAGTACTTC.

The chain is built from TRBV9 and TRBJ2-3, with D possibly matching TRBD2 (6 bases). The CDR3 extends over 16 amino acids. In germline, CDR1 is SGDLS, CDR2 YYNGEE. V was shortened by 0 bases and J by 6 bases, with 17 bases between the two germline ends. CDR3 DNA sequence: TGTGCCAGCAGCGTAGCTAAACTAGCCGGGGAGGATACGCAGTATTTT. This translates into CASSVAKLAGEDTQYF.

This clonotype was seen many times. V gene TRBV7-8 combines with J gene TRBJ1-1; no clear D gene. The CDR3 runs to 13 residues. In germline, CDR1 is SGHVS, CDR2 FQNEAQ. V lost 7 bases to trimming and J lost 3 bases, with 12 bases between them. CDR3 protein: CASISPMDTEAFF. CDR3 DNA: TGTGCCAGCATCTCACCCATGGACACTGAAGCTTTCTTT.

Remarks on this clonotype: This may arise from a read error, as a much more abundant clone is one base away. V gene TRBV27 combines with J gene TRBJ1-1; D gene unclear. The germline CDR1 and CDR2 sequences are MNHEY and SMNVEV (reference sequence). The CDR3 contains 13 residues. CDR3 DNA sequence: TGTGCCAGCAGTTTCCAGGTGAACACTGGAGCTTTCTTT. Translated, it gives CASSFQVNTGAFF.

Concerning this clonotype itself: This may be a read error: a much more frequent sequence differs by one nucleotide. The chain uses TRBV5-1 and TRBJ2-3; D may be TRBD1 (6 bases). Germline assignment: CDR1 SGHRS and CDR2 YFSETQ. This CDR3 has 13 amino acids. V was trimmed by 6 bases and J by 0 bases, leaving 8 bases between them. CDR3 in amino acids: CASTTGSTDTQYF. Written as DNA, the CDR3 is TGCGCCAGCACGACAGGTAGCACAGATACGCAGTATTTT.

The chain joins TRBV12-3 or TRBV12-4 to TRBJ1-2; D remains ambiguous. Trimming left V 5 bases short and J 4 bases short, with 17 bases between. The CDR3 spans 15 residues. The CDR3 spells CASSPSLVPAYGYTF. The CDR3, as DNA: TGTGCCAGCAGTCCATCTCTGGTCCCGGCCTATGGCTACACCTTC.

The chain couples TRBV4-3 to TRBJ1-2, with a weak D call TRBD1 (5 bases). The CDR3 has 17 amino acids. CDR1 is LGHNA, CDR2 YSLEER, per germline. The ends were cut back, 0 bases at V and 5 bases at J, with 19 bases in the middle. CDR3 amino acids: CASSQEGRGEKAYGYTF. The CDR3 coding sequence is TGCGCCAGCAGCCAAGAGGGTCGGGGGGAGAAGGCTTATGGCTACACCTTC.